Listed below are T cell receptor beta chains from one sample, sequenced in a study of T cell clonotyping in hematopoietic cell transplantation. Only in-frame clones appear in the TCRdb table, and some are missing; sequencing was by immunoSEQ multiplex PCR. Here the sample spans 30,000 or so clones, about 94% being singletons. Sequencing used PBMCs, obtained 100 days after allogeneic stem cell transplant. These receptors came from a female patient between 50 and 60 years old who had an allogeneic stem cell transplant from a related donor, so the T cells may come from the graft donor. Some clones in this sample may be carry-over from other donors' samples. The CDR3 runs from the conserved cysteine through the conserved F or W. The D gene is left open where the match is weak. Only some rows state a clone size, as once, few, many or a class for expanded clones.

d_call cdr3_length j_call v_call clone_size cdr3_aa cdr3_nt
- 14 TRBJ1-4 TRBV4-3 - CASSQEGRDEKLFF TGCGCCAGCAGCCAAGAAGGGAGGGATGAAAAACTGTTTTTT
TRBD1 14 TRBJ2-7 TRBV6-1 - CASSRGTGFYEQYF TGTGCCAGCAGTAGGGGGACAGGGTTTTACGAGCAGTACTTC
- 11 TRBJ2-1 TRBV5-6 - CASSLGGKGFF TGTGCCAGCAGCTTGGGAGGTAAGGGGTTCTTC
- 17 TRBJ1-6 TRBV4-1 - CASSQGGQGSYNSPLHF TGCGCCAGCAGCCAAGGAGGGCAGGGTTCCTATAATTCACCCCTCCACTTT
- 15 TRBJ2-2 TRBV5-1 few CASSFSGTNTGELFF TGCGCCAGCAGCTTCTCGGGGACGAACACCGGGGAGCTGTTTTTT
- 14 TRBJ1-1 TRBV21-1 - CASSKVILQIEAFF TGTGCCAGCAGCAAAGTTATATTGCAAATTGAAGCTTTCTTT
- 13 TRBJ1-2 TRBV19 - CASSMRGNYGYTF TGTGCCAGTAGTATGCGGGGGAACTATGGCTACACCTTC
- 11 TRBJ1-1 TRBV20-1 once CSARLQGRGFF TGCAGTGCTAGACTTCAGGGAAGGGGTTTCTTT
- 14 TRBJ2-3 TRBV18 - CASSPGRDQDTQYF TGTGCCAGCTCGCCGGGTAGGGATCAAGATACGCAGTATTTT
- 12 TRBJ2-7 TRBV10-3 - CAISERMKEQYF TGTGCCATCAGCGAGAGGATGAAGGAGCAGTACTTC
- 11 TRBJ1-2 TRBV19 - CAAQEGSRYTF TGTGCCGCGCAGGAGGGCAGCCGCTACACCTTC
TRBD1 15 TRBJ1-5 TRBV4-1 - CASSQGTGRDQPQHF TGCGCCAGCAGCCAAGGGACAGGGAGGGACCAGCCCCAGCATTTT
TRBD1 14 TRBJ1-2 TRBV12-5 - CASGQGARVSGYTF TGTGCTAGTGGCCAGGGGGCGCGAGTCTCCGGCTACACCTTC
TRBD1 14 TRBJ1-1 TRBV2 - CASSDKDRGTEAFF TGTGCCAGCAGTGACAAGGACAGGGGCACTGAAGCTTTCTTT
TRBD1 14 TRBJ2-7 TRBV19 few CASSATRTGYEQYF TGTGCCAGTAGTGCTACTAGGACAGGGTACGAGCAGTACTTC
TRBD1 14 TRBJ1-1 TRBV19 - CASSKQGLNTEAFF TGTGCCAGTAGTAAACAGGGGTTGAACACTGAAGCTTTCTTT
TRBD1 15 TRBJ2-7 TRBV5-1 - CASSLGQGVLYEQYF TGCGCCAGCAGCTTGGGACAGGGCGTTTTGTACGAGCAGTACTTC
- 13 TRBJ2-6 TRBV30 - CAWSVVGANVLTF TGTGCCTGGAGTGTGGTTGGGGCCAACGTCCTGACTTTC
- 14 TRBJ2-1 TRBV11-2 - CASSFVTDYNEQFF TGTGCCAGCAGCTTCGTGACAGACTACAATGAGCAGTTCTTC
- 15 TRBJ1-2 TRBV9 - CASSVAPAYIYGYTF TGTGCCAGCAGCGTAGCGCCAGCCTACATCTATGGCTACACCTTC
TRBD1 14 TRBJ1-2 TRBV29-1 - CSVEVTGVNYGYTF TGCAGCGTTGAAGTTACAGGGGTTAACTATGGCTACACCTTC
TRBD1 15 TRBJ1-2 TRBV27 - CASSLAGRGSYGYTF TGTGCCAGCAGTTTGGCAGGCAGGGGGTCCTATGGCTACACCTTC
- 11 TRBJ2-3 TRBV30 - CAWKGTDTQYF TGTGCCTGGAAAGGCACAGATACGCAGTATTTT
TRBD1 14 TRBJ1-4 TRBV6-6 - CASSLDRGAEKLFF TGTGCCAGCAGTTTGGACAGGGGGGCTGAAAAACTGTTTTTT
- 14 TRBJ1-2 TRBV6-1 - CASREDAYGYGYTF TGTGCCAGCAGAGAAGACGCTTATGGCTATGGCTACACCTTC
- 15 TRBJ1-2 TRBV10-3 - CAISESSGRSYGYTF TGTGCCATCAGTGAGTCCTCCGGCCGATCCTATGGCTACACCTTC
TRBD1 13 TRBJ1-3 TRBV27 - CASRGQGGNTIYF TGTGCCAGCAGGGGACAGGGGGGAAACACCATATATTTT
- 13 TRBJ2-4 TRBV27 - CASGELAKNIQYF TGTGCCAGCGGGGAGTTAGCCAAAAACATTCAGTACTTC
TRBD2 17 TRBJ2-1 TRBV7-7 - CARFTGTSGVTYNEQFF TGTGCCCGCTTTACCGGGACTAGCGGCGTTACCTACAATGAGCAGTTCTTC
TRBD1 16 TRBJ2-2 TRBV13 - CASSSLTGADTGELFF TGTGCCAGCAGCTCATTGACAGGGGCCGACACCGGGGAGCTGTTTTTT
- 15 TRBJ2-5 TRBV25-1 - CASSDPGRRSGTQYF TGTGCCAGCAGTGATCCTGGACGGAGGAGCGGGACCCAGTACTTC
- 13 TRBJ1-4 TRBV19 few CASSIPAGEKLFF TGTGCCAGTAGTATCCCGGCGGGTGAAAAACTGTTTTTT
- 13 TRBJ2-2 TRBV7-2 - CASSPSFTGELFF TGTGCCAGCAGCCCCTCATTCACCGGGGAGCTGTTTTTT
- 13 TRBJ1-1 TRBV11-2 - CASILGTGGEAFF TGTGCCAGCATCCTTGGAACTGGCGGTGAAGCTTTCTTT
- 13 TRBJ1-2 TRBV2 - CASREGGWDGYTF TGTGCCAGCAGGGAAGGGGGTTGGGATGGCTACACCTTC
- 13 TRBJ1-1 TRBV6-1 few CASSVGLGFEAFF TGTGCCAGCAGTGTTGGACTGGGGTTTGAAGCTTTCTTT
- 13 TRBJ1-4 TRBV28 - CASKPGHNEKLFF TGTGCCAGCAAGCCAGGGCATAATGAAAAACTGTTTTTT
- 12 TRBJ1-1 TRBV29-1 - CSCGGANTEAFF TGCTCCTGTGGCGGAGCGAACACTGAAGCTTTCTTT
TRBD2 16 TRBJ2-2 TRBV2 - CASSEEGLAGGRELFF TGTGCCAGCAGCGAGGAAGGACTAGCGGGTGGCAGGGAGCTGTTTTTT
- 12 TRBJ1-1 TRBV9 - CASSLGTVGAFF TGTGCCAGCAGTTTAGGAACAGTCGGAGCTTTCTTT
- 13 TRBJ2-5 TRBV30 - CAWSWDLEETQYF TGTGCCTGGAGTTGGGACTTAGAAGAGACCCAGTACTTC
- 16 TRBJ1-2 TRBV6-5 once CASSYTPGNANYGYTF TGTGCCAGCAGTTACACCCCGGGAAACGCTAACTATGGCTACACCTTC
- 18 TRBJ2-6 TRBV13 - CASSSDTRSPSGANVLTF TGTGCCAGCAGCTCGGACACCCGATCCCCCTCTGGGGCCAACGTCCTGACTTTC
- 15 TRBJ1-3 TRBV6-1 - CASSLEEYSGNTIYF TGTGCCAGCAGCCTGGAGGAGTACTCTGGAAACACCATATATTTT
TRBD2 17 TRBJ2-5 TRBV5-1 - CASSLGRLGLGGQTQYF TGCGCCAGCAGCTTGGGGCGTTTGGGACTAGGAGGGCAGACCCAGTACTTC
- 15 TRBJ1-1 TRBV6-5 - CASSYPGGRNTEAFF TGTGCCAGCAGTTACCCGGGGGGGAGGAACACTGAAGCTTTCTTT
- 11 TRBJ2-4 TRBV11-2 - CASSLGQEGYF TGTGCCAGCAGCTTAGGACAGGAGGGGTACTTC